This is a list of T cell receptor beta chains from one sample in a study of T cell repertoires in cytomegalovirus infection. MiXCR, run by TCRdb on the reads, gives a single entry per CDR3 protein. The repertoire includes about 530,000 distinct CDR3 sequences, about 26% of them detected once, and around 13% sits in the top ten. Material for sequencing was PBMCs. All receptors derive from a human donor in good health (CMV status not recorded). Some clones in this sample may be carry-over from other donors' samples. Each CDR3 is given without its conserved first and last residue.

J gene,V gene,CDR3 protein
TRBJ1-2,TRBV7-2,ASSLGVGIEINYGYT
TRBJ2-5,TRBV25-1,ASSESRLAGVQTQY
TRBJ2-1,TRBV7-2,ASSKDRGRKEQF
TRBJ1-1,TRBV30,AWSTGTVNTEAF
TRBJ1-1,TRBV7-2,ASSDDPGQGRAF
TRBJ1-4,TRBV4-3,ASSQDQGRNEKLF
TRBJ2-1,TRBV7-3,ASSLKEELADWDEQF
TRBJ2-3,TRBV12-3/TRBV12-4,ASSLSGRLAGGPGTDTQY
TRBJ2-7,TRBV4-3,ASSQGLAGLYEQY
TRBJ1-2,TRBV7-2,ASTGRTGVINYGYT
TRBJ1-3,TRBV28,ASSYPGGTGNTIY
TRBJ2-3,TRBV11-3,ASSFSLSGSVADTQY
TRBJ2-7,TRBV12-3/TRBV12-4,ASSLDRPPYEQY
TRBJ2-7,TRBV27,ASSLAAGTRRHEQY
TRBJ1-1,TRBV19,ASSQADRVGTEAF
TRBJ1-1,TRBV12-3/TRBV12-4,ASSLGTGLTTEAF
TRBJ2-7,TRBV30,AWELASGYEQY
TRBJ2-1,TRBV7-2,ASSLALASGINMNEQF
TRBJ2-3,TRBV7-2,ASSPQLAGGISTDTQY
TRBJ2-1,TRBV29-1,SVEVQFSYNEQF
TRBJ2-1,TRBV7-2,GLASGHYNEQF
TRBJ2-1,TRBV28,ASIPAGGVAGEQF
TRBJ1-3,TRBV28,ASSPMDSGNTIY
TRBJ2-1,TRBV28,ASSLLLAGNNEQF
TRBJ2-2,TRBV5-4,ASSSATNTGELF
TRBJ2-1,TRBV29-1,SVEGLAEYNEQF
TRBJ2-1,TRBV5-1,ASSLAFIQGNEQF
TRBJ2-5,TRBV18,ASSPRGRRQETQY
TRBJ1-4,TRBV10-3,AISENFPDSANEKLF
TRBJ1-5,TRBV7-8,ASSLGASSNQPQH
TRBJ2-7,TRBV28,ASGNPGTSDEQY
TRBJ2-3,TRBV20-1,SAEDRSGSSTDTQY
TRBJ1-2,TRBV28,ASTEGDGYT
TRBJ2-3,TRBV7-9,ASSLGSDSTDTQY
TRBJ2-5,TRBV7-2,ASSPHRIGPQQETQY
TRBJ2-1,TRBV6-6,ASSYSGTSGTYNEQF
TRBJ1-3,TRBV6-2/TRBV6-3,ASSYQGAPGNTIY
TRBJ2-7,TRBV2,ASSEARVYEQY
TRBJ1-5,TRBV7-8,ASSSGLLSNQPQH
TRBJ1-2,TRBV7-2,ASSSMTGYYGYT
TRBJ1-5,TRBV7-4,ASSLGGSEQPQH
TRBJ1-1,TRBV4-3,ASSQDLIGGGTEAF
TRBJ2-5,TRBV2,ASSEVGGRGETQY
TRBJ2-7,TRBV7-2,ASSLGQGLGEQY
TRBJ2-2,TRBV7-6,ASRPDTGELF
TRBJ1-1,TRBV4-1,ASSLPDRGEAF
TRBJ1-3,TRBV7-9,ASSLQGALGNTIY
TRBJ1-5,TRBV6-5,ASSGRGQRGDQPQH
TRBJ2-1,TRBV10-3,AIRDWMAGDEQF
TRBJ2-1,TRBV6-2/TRBV6-3,ASSYSRVTLSYNEQF